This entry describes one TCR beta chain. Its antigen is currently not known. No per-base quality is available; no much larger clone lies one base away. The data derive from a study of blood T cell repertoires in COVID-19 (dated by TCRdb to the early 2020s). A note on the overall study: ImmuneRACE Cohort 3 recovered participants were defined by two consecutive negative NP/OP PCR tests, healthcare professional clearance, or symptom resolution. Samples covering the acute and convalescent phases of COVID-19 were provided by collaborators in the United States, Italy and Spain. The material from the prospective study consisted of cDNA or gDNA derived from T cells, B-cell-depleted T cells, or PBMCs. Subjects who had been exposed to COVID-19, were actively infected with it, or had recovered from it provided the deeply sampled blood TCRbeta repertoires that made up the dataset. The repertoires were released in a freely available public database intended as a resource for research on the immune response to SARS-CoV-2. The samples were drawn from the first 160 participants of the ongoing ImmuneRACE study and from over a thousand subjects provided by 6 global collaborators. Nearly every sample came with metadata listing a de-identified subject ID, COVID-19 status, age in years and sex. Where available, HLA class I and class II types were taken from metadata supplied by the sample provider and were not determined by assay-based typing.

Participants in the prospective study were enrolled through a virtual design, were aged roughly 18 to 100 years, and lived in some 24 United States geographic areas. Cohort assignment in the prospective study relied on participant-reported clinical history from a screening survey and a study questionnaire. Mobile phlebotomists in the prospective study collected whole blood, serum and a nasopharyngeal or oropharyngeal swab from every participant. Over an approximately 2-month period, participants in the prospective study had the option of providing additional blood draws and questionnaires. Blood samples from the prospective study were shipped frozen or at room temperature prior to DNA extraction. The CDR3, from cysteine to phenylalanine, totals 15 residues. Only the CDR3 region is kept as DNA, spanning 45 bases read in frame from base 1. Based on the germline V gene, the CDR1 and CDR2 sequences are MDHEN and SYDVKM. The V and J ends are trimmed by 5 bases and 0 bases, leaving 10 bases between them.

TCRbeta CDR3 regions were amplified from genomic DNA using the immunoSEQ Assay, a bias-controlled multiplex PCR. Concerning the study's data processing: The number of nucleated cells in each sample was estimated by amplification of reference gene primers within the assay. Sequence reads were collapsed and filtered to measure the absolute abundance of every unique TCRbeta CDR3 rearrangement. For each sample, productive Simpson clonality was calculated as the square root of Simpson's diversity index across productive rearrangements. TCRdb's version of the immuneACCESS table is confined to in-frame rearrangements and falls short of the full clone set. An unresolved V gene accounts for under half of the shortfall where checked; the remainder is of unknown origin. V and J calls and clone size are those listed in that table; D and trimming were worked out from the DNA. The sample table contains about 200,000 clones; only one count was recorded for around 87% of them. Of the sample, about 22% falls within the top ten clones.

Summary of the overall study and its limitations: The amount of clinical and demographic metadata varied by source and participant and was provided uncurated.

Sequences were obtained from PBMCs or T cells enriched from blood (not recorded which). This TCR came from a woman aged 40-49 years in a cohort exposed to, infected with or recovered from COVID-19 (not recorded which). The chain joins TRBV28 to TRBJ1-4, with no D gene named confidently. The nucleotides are TGTGCCAGCAGTGTAACAGCGGCAACTAATGAAAAACTGTTTTTT. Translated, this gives CASSVTAATNEKLFF.